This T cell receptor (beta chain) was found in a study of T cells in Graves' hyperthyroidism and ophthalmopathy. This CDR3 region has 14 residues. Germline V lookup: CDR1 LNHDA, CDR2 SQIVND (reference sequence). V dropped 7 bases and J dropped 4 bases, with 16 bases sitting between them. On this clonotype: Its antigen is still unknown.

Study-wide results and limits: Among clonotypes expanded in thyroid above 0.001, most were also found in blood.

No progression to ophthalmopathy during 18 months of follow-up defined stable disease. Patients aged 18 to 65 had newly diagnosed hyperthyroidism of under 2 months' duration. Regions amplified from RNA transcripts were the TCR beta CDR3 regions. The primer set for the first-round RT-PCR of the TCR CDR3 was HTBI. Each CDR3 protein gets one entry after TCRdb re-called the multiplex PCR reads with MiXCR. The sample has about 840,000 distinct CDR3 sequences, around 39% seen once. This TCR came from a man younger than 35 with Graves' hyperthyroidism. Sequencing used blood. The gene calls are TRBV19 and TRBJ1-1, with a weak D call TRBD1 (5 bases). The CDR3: CASTETGGPTEAFF. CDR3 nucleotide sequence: TGTGCCAGTACCGAAACCGGGGGTCCCACTGAAGCTTTCTTT.